The next 9 T cell receptor beta chains were all read from a single sample in a study of beta chain features in type 1 diabetes. Their cognate antigens are unknown. The authors reverse transcribed all of the isolated RNA, so sequencing captured expressed TCRB transcripts. Sequencing was performed with immunoSEQ multiplex PCR; in TCRdb, only in-frame clones are kept and a portion is missing. This table has hundreds of thousands of clones, roughly 12% appearing once. Study results and limitations: TCRB CDR3s were moderately but significantly shorter in Type 1 diabetes patients in all four CD4+ subsets.

Material: naive CD4+ T cells from blood. Receptors originate from a man between 18 and 35 years old with type 1 diabetes.

This clone was counted only a few times. This sequence joins TRBV2 and TRBJ2-7; possibly TRBD1 for D (6 bases). CDR3 length: 12 residues. Germline CDR1 SNHLY, CDR2 FYNNEI. The V end was cut by 8 bases, the J end by 3 bases, with 11 bases between. The CDR3 DNA follows: TGTGCCAGCGGCTTACAGGGCTACGAGCAGTACTTC. Protein product: CASGLQGYEQYF. The variable domain in full, with the rest retrieved from reference TRBV2 and TRBJ2-7, is EPEVTQTPSHQVTQMGQEVILRCVPISNHLYFYWYRQILGQKVEFLVSFYNNEISEKSEIFDDQFSVERPDGSNFTLKIRSTKLEDSAMYFCASGLQGYEQYFGPGTRLTVT.

This chain joins TRBV18 and TRBJ1-2; no clear D. This CDR3 has 15 amino acids. V was clipped by 3 bases and J by 1 base, with 12 bases between them. Germline V lookup: CDR1 KGHSH, CDR2 LQKENI. CDR3 sequence (DNA): TGTGCCAGCTCACCGGGAACAGCTGATAACTATGGCTACACCTTC. Its translation: CASSPGTADNYGYTF.

V gene TRBV15 combines with J gene TRBJ1-1, with D possibly matching TRBD1 (5 bases). V shed 5 bases and J shed 6 bases, with 7 bases lying between them. Germline values: CDR1 LNHNV, CDR2 YYDKDF (reference sequence). The CDR3 covers 11 residues. CDR3 sequence (DNA): TGTGCCACCAGCTCCAGGGCTGAAGCTTTCTTT. This gives the protein CATSSRAEAFF.

This clone was seen more than once but under ten times. The chain employs TRBV5-6 and TRBJ2-7; no reliable D call. Looked up from germline, CDR1 is SGHDT and CDR2 is YYEEEE. CDR3 length: 13 amino acids. Trimming pared 4 bases from V and 4 bases from J, leaving 12 bases between. Here the CDR3 reads CASSLTDRYEQYF. CDR3 coding DNA: TGTGCCAGCAGCCTGACGGACCGTTACGAGCAGTACTTC.

This clone was detected a few times. The V and J genes are TRBV19 and TRBJ2-3; 8 bases align to TRBD2. From germline, CDR1 is LNHDA and CDR2 SQIVND (reference sequence). CDR3 size: 14 residues. V was clipped by 3 bases and J by 4 bases; unmatched bases: 3. The CDR3 sequence: CASSIYGRADTQYF. In DNA, the CDR3 is TGTGCCAGTAGTATTTACGGGAGGGCAGATACGCAGTATTTT.

In this sample, this clone turned up a few times. The CDR3 loop reads CASSPGQGYGTQYF. The CDR3 coding sequence is TGTGCCAGCAGCCCCGGACAGGGGTACGGGACCCAGTACTTC. This rearrangement joins TRBV6-5 to TRBJ2-5; 9 nucleotides line up with TRBD1. The CDR3 runs to 14 residues. Trimming cost V 6 bases and J 7 bases; bases outside gene matches: 9. Germline CDR1 and CDR2: MNHEY and SVGAGI.

This clone has just a few counts. The genes are TRBV29-1 and TRBJ1-2, with D maybe TRBD1 (5 bases). The CDR3 covers 11 residues. Germline CDR1 reads SQVTM; CDR2 reads ANQGSEA. V dropped 2 bases and J dropped 6 bases, with 7 bases sitting between them. The CDR3 coding sequence is TGCAGCGTTGAAACAGGACATGGCTACACCTTC. Translated, it gives CSVETGHGYTF.

This clone was observed a few times. Different DNA sequences within this sample yield the same CDR3. The chain is built from TRBV20-1 and TRBJ1-1; D remains ambiguous. Germline loops: CDR1 DFQATT, CDR2 SNEGSKA (reference sequence). The V gene lost 5 bases and the J gene lost 5 bases, with 9 bases spanning the gap. This CDR3 region has 11 residues. CDR3 nucleotide sequence: TGCAGTGCTTCGACGGGGACTGAAGCTTTCTTT. As protein: CSASTGTEAFF.

This clone appeared a few times. This rearrangement joins TRBV27 to TRBJ1-4; D is uncertain. The CDR3 covers 15 residues. Germline-derived CDR1 and CDR2 are MNHEY and SMNVEV (reference sequence). V gave up 5 bases and J gave up 5 bases, with 15 bases separating them. In DNA, the CDR3 is TGTGCCAGCAGTCCAGACACGGACGGGAATGAAAAACTGTTTTTT. It codes for CASSPDTDGNEKLFF.